This T cell receptor beta chain was documented in a study of cytomegalovirus exposure and HLA in healthy donors. Study details: From 150 million to 200 million T cells, an earlier analysis saw 120 million or so unique TCR beta sequences. The study's findings and limits: The analysis excluded some indistinguishable V segments, including TRBV6-2 and TRBV6-3.

This clone was found once. No antigen is known for it. A multiplex PCR was run with 60 Vbeta primers and 13 Jbeta primers. Some clones are missing from TCRdb's copy, which holds only in-frame ones; the method was immunoSEQ multiplex PCR. The sample has 91,000 or so clones; over 60% are singletons. The germline V gene has CDR1 SNHLY and CDR2 FYNNEI. The CDR3 has 13 amino acids. The ends were cut back, 5 bases at V and 3 bases at J, with 8 bases in the middle. The sequenced material came from PBMCs. The source is a man aged 30-40 years in good health and CMV-seropositive. V is TRBV2 and J is TRBJ1-5; D gene uncertain. The CDR3 sequence is CASSSRANQPQHF. CDR3 in DNA: TGTGCCAGCAGTTCGCGGGCCAATCAGCCCCAGCATTTT.